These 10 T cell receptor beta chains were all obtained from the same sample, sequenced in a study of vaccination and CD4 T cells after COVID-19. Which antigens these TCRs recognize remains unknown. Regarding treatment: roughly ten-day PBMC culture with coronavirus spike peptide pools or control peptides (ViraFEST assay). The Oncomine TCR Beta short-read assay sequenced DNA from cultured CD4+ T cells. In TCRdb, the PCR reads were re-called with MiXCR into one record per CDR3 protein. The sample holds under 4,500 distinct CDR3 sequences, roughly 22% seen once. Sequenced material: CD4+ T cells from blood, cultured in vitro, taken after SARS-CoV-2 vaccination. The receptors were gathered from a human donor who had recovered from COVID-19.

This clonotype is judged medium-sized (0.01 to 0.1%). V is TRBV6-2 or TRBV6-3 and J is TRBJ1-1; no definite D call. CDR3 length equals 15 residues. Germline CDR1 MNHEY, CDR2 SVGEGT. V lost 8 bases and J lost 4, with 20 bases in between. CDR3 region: CASRVAIPRSTEAFF. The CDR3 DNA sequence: TGTGCCAGCCGGGTGGCTATTCCGAGGAGCACTGAAGCTTTCTTT.

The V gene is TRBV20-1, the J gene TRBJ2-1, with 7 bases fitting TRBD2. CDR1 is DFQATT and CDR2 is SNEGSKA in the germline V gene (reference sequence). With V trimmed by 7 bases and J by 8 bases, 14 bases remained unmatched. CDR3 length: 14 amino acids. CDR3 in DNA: TGCAGTGTTTACCCGGGAGGTAGGGCTGATGAGCAGTTCTTC. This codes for CSVYPGGRADEQFF.

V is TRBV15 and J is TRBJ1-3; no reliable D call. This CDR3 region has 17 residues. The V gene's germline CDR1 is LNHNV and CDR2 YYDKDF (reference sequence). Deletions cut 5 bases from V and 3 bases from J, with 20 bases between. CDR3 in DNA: TGTGCCACCAGCCAGACCCGGGGTCTCTCGGGTGGAAACACCATATATTTT. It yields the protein CATSQTRGLSGGNTIYF.

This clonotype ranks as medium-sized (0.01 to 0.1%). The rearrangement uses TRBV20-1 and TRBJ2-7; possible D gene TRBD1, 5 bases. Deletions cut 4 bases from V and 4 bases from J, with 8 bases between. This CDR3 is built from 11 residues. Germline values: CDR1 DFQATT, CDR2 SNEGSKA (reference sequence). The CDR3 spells CSAIGHYEQYF. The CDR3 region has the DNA TGCAGTGCTATCGGACATTACGAGCAGTACTTC.

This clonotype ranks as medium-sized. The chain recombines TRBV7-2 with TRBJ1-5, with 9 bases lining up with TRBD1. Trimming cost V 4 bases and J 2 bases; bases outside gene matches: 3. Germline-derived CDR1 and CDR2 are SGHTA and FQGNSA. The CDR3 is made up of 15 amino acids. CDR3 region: CASSSTGGGNQPQHF. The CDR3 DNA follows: TGTGCCAGCAGCTCCACAGGGGGCGGCAATCAGCCCCAGCATTTT.

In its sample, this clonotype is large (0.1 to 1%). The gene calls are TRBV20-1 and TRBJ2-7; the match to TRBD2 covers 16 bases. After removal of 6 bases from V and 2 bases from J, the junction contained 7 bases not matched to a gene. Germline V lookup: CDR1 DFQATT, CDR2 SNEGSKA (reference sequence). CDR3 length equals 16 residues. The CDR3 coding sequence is TGCAGTGCCTCCGGGACTAGCGGGGGGGGACCCTACGAGCAGTACTTC. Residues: CSASGTSGGGPYEQYF.

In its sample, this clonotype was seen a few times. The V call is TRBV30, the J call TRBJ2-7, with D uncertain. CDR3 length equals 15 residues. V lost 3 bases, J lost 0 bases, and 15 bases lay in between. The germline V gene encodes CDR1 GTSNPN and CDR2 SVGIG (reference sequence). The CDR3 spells CAWSPHDLHSYEQYF. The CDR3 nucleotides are TGTGCCTGGAGCCCACATGACCTACACTCCTACGAGCAGTACTTC.

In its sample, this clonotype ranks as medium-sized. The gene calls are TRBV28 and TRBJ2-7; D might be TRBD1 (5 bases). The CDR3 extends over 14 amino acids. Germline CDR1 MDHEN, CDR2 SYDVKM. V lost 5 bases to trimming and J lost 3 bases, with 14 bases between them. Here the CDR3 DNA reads TGTGCCAGCAGTCCCTGGGGCCAGGGCTACGAGCAGTACTTC. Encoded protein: CASSPWGQGYEQYF.

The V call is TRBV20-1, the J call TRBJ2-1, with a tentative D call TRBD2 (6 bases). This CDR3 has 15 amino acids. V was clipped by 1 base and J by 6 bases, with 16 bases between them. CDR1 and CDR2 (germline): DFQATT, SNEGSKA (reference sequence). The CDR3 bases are TGCAGTGCTAGAGGACGCGGGGACTTCCTCAATGAGCAGTTCTTC. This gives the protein CSARGRGDFLNEQFF.

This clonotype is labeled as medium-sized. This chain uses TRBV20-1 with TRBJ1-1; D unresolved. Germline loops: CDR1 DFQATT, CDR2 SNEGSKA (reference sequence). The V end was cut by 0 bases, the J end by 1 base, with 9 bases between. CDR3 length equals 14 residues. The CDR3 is CSARDGRANTEAFF. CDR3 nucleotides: TGCAGTGCTAGAGACGGCAGAGCGAACACTGAAGCTTTCTTT.